This T cell receptor beta chain was recorded in a study of cytomegalovirus exposure and HLA in healthy donors. For the study at large: A later analysis reported the same platform for the 90 to 150 validation repertoires and the 666 first-cohort repertoires. The study's findings and limits: A subsequent analysis found that TCR clusters from the first cohort also tended to co-occur in the 120 validation repertoires, with under 95% of cluster scores above 0.

The repertoire was sequenced with immunoSEQ multiplex PCR; TCRdb's copy has only in-frame clones and lacks some. The sample contains over 200,000 clones, around 91% of which appear only once. Notes on this clone: As yet, its antigen is unknown.

The germline V and J ends were trimmed by 6 bases and 4 bases, with 12 bases remaining between them. The CDR3 contains 14 residues. Germline V lookup: CDR1 SNHLY, CDR2 FYNNEI. Sample: PBMCs. The sequence came from a woman aged 25 to 39 in good health and CMV-seronegative. V gene TRBV2 combines with J gene TRBJ1-4, with TRBD1 as a possible D gene (6 bases). CDR3 region: CASRGGPNNEKLFF. CDR3 bases: TGTGCCAGCAGAGGGGGACCGAATAATGAAAAACTGTTTTTT.